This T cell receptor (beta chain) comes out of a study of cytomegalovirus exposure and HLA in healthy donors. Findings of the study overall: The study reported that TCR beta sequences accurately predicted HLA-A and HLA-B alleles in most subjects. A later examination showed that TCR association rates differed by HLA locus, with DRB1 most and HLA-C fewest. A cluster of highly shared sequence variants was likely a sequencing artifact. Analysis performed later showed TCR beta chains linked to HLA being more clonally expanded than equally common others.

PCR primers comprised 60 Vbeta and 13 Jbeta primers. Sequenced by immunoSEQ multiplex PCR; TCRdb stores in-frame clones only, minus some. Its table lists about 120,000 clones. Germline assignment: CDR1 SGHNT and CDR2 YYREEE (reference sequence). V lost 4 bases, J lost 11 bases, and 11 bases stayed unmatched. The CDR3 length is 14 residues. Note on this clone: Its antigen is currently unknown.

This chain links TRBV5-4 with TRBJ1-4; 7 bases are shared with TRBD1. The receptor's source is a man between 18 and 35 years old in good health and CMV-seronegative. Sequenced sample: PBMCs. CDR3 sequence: CASSKTGVEGKLFF. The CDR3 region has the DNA TGTGCCAGCAGCAAAACAGGGGTGGAGGGGAAACTGTTTTTT.